These 30 T cell receptor beta chains came from one sample sequenced in a study of identical twins. In TCRdb, the 5' RACE reads were re-called with MiXCR into one record per CDR3 protein. Among more than 650,000 distinct CDR3 sequences, 5.5% to 6.5% were seen once, and the ten largest hold approximately 1.6%. Input material: naive T cells sorted from blood. The receptors come from a man between 18 and 35 years old in good health.

This clonotype was seen many times. The chain couples TRBV6-5 to TRBJ2-7; the D gene is possibly TRBD2 (5 bases). CDR1 MNHEY and CDR2 SVGAGI come from the germline V gene. The CDR3 runs 14 residues. V lost 0 bases and J 1 base, leaving 7 bases between the germline ends. The CDR3 nucleotides read TGTGCCAGCAGTTACTCTGCGGGTTCCTACGAGCAGTACTTC. Translation: CASSYSAGSYEQYF.

The chain is built from TRBV7-9 and TRBJ1-1; 7 nucleotides agree with TRBD1. The ends lost 5 bases at V and 4 bases at J; junction bases unmatched: 10. The germline V gene encodes CDR1 SEHNR and CDR2 FQNEAQ (reference sequence). The CDR3 loop spans 15 amino acids. CDR3 bases: TGTGCCAGCAGCCCCAGGGGGTTGGGAGGCACTGAAGCTTTCTTT. Translated: CASSPRGLGGTEAFF.

The rearrangement uses TRBV12-3 or TRBV12-4 and TRBJ2-4, with D possibly matching TRBD1 (6 bases). This CDR3 spans 17 amino acids. V lost 5 bases and J 0 bases, leaving 17 bases between the germline ends. CDR3: CASSLRGWGRAKNIQYF. The CDR3, as DNA: TGTGCCAGCAGTCTAAGGGGGTGGGGCCGAGCCAAAAACATTCAGTACTTC.

This clonotype was seen ten or more times. The chain recombines TRBV5-1 with TRBJ2-2; 9 nucleotides align to TRBD2. The V gene end was trimmed by 0 bases and the J gene end by 6 bases; junction bases not matched to a gene: 9. CDR1 SGHRS and CDR2 YFSETQ come from the germline V gene. There are 17 residues in the CDR3. The CDR3 DNA follows: TGCGCCAGCAGCTTGGATCCTAGCGGGACTATGGCCGGGGAGCTGTTTTTT. As protein: CASSLDPSGTMAGELFF.

This clonotype was seen at least ten times. V usage is TRBV5-4 and J usage is TRBJ1-1; D might be TRBD1 (5 bases). Per the germline V gene, CDR1 is SGHNT and CDR2 is YYREEE (reference sequence). This CDR3 is 14 amino acids long. V lost 4 bases to trimming and J lost 1 base, with 11 bases between them. DNA for the CDR3: TGTGCCAGCAGCCTGGACATGAGGAACACTGAAGCTTTCTTT. It translates to CASSLDMRNTEAFF.

This clonotype was counted only a few times. The V and J genes are TRBV25-1 and TRBJ2-5, with 10 bases that match TRBD2. Germline V gene data show CDR1 as MGHDK and CDR2 as SYGVNS. V lost 5 bases and J lost 4; bases outside the gene matches: 10. The CDR3 has 16 amino acids. The CDR3 spells CASSPHSGRLSETQYF. CDR3 DNA sequence: TGTGCCAGCAGTCCCCATAGCGGGAGGTTATCAGAGACCCAGTACTTC.

This clonotype was counted ten times or more. This chain joins TRBV11-2 and TRBJ2-7, with TRBD1 identical over 8 bases. Germline V CDR1 and CDR2: SGHAT, FQNNGV. There are 16 residues in the CDR3. V lost 3 bases and J lost 3; bases outside the gene matches: 10. This chain's CDR3 is CASSFPSGTGGYEQYV. For the CDR3, the DNA is TGTGCCAGCAGCTTCCCGTCCGGGACAGGCGGCTACGAGCAGTACGTC.

This clonotype was seen only a few times. V gene TRBV12-3 or TRBV12-4 combines with J gene TRBJ2-3; tentatively, D is TRBD2 (5 bases). Trimming cost V 8 bases and J 4 bases, with 10 bases left between them. The CDR3 is made up of 12 amino acids. In nucleotides, the CDR3 is TGTGCCAGCGGGAGAGCGGCAGATACGCAGTATTTT. As protein: CASGRAADTQYF.

The V gene is TRBV27, the J gene TRBJ1-1; D is uncertain. The germline gives CDR1 MNHEY, CDR2 SMNVEV (reference sequence). The CDR3 extends over 15 amino acids. V lost 5 bases and J 4 bases, leaving 17 bases between the germline ends. For the CDR3, the DNA is TGTGCCAGCAGTGGGGTATTATCAGGCAGCACTGAAGCTTTCTTT. Translating gives CASSGVLSGSTEAFF.

The chain employs TRBV19 and TRBJ2-3; 8 bases are shared with TRBD1. Unmatched junction bases numbered 1, after V lost 4 bases and J lost 4 bases. CDR3 length: 13 residues. Germline V lookup: CDR1 LNHDA, CDR2 SQIVND (reference sequence). CDR3 protein: CASSRGQADTQYF. For the CDR3, the DNA is TGTGCCAGTAGTAGGGGACAGGCAGATACGCAGTATTTT.

This clonotype was seen at least ten times. The chain's CDR3 is CATLTSGSFYEQYF. CDR3 sequence (DNA): TGTGCCACCTTGACTAGCGGGAGCTTCTACGAGCAGTACTTC. The chain joins TRBV28 to TRBJ2-7; 12 bases are a match to TRBD2. J was trimmed by 3 bases and V by 10 bases; bases with no gene match: 7. CDR3 length equals 14 residues. Germline V gene sequence: CDR1 MDHEN, CDR2 SYDVKM.

V is TRBV18 and J is TRBJ2-3; 7 bases are shared with TRBD2. Germline V gene data show CDR1 as KGHSH and CDR2 as LQKENI. The CDR3 contains 16 residues. The trim removed 3 bases at V and 1 base at J, leaving 7 bases unmatched. CDR3 bases: TGTGCCAGCTCACCGGTCGGTGCGGGAGGCACAGATACGCAGTATTTT. Its translation is CASSPVGAGGTDTQYF.

This clonotype has only a few counts. The gene calls are TRBV14 and TRBJ1-1; the D is unclear. V gave up 1 base and J gave up 7 bases, with 13 bases separating them. Germline V gene lookup returns CDR1 SGHDN and CDR2 FVKESK. CDR3 length equals 14 residues. The CDR3 spells CASSQGRLNYEAFF. As DNA, the CDR3 is TGTGCCAGCAGCCAAGGGAGGTTGAATTATGAAGCTTTCTTT.

This clonotype was found many times. The chain employs TRBV7-8 and TRBJ2-1; 8 bases align to TRBD2. In germline, CDR1 is SGHVS, CDR2 FQNEAQ. The length of the CDR3 is 16 residues. J gave up 4 bases and V 5 bases, and 10 bases lay outside the gene matches. In DNA form, the CDR3 reads TGTGCCAGCAGCCTCGGCGGGGGGCGTAGTTACAATGAGCAGTTCTTC. This translates into CASSLGGGRSYNEQFF.

This clonotype has ten or more counts. V usage is TRBV4-1 and J usage is TRBJ1-1; 11 nucleotides match TRBD1. This CDR3 comprises 19 residues. V shed 3 bases and J 1 base; nucleotides not matched to a gene: 13. The germline CDR1 and CDR2 sequences are MGHRA and YSYEKL. The CDR3: CASSQIRDRGSGRNTEAFF. The CDR3 DNA reads as TGCGCCAGCAGCCAGATTCGGGACAGGGGGTCGGGACGGAACACTGAAGCTTTCTTT.

This clonotype has at least ten counts. This chain connects TRBV20-1 to TRBJ2-1; D uncertain. V was cut by 1 base and J by 0 bases, with 7 bases left in between. Germline V gives CDR1 DFQATT, CDR2 SNEGSKA (reference sequence). The CDR3 sequence is 14 residues long. The CDR3: CSARVISSYNEQFF. The DNA for the CDR3 is TGCAGTGCTAGAGTAATCAGCTCCTACAATGAGCAGTTCTTC.

This clonotype came up many times. The chain recombines TRBV10-3 with TRBJ2-5, with 9 bases identical to TRBD1. The CDR3 is made up of 14 amino acids. With V trimmed by 4 bases and J by 4 bases, 4 bases remained unmatched. Germline CDR1 is ENHRY and CDR2 is SYGVKD. CDR3 protein: CAISALGQGETQYF. The DNA of the CDR3 is TGTGCCATCAGTGCATTGGGACAGGGAGAGACCCAGTACTTC.

The rearrangement joins TRBV28 to TRBJ2-3; 8 bases are a match to TRBD2. With V trimmed by 7 bases and J by 0 bases, 9 bases remained unmatched. Germline CDR1 is MDHEN and CDR2 is SYDVKM. The CDR3 contains 16 residues. The CDR3 sequence: CASTEGRGASTDTQYF. The CDR3 nucleotides are TGTGCCAGCACCGAAGGGCGGGGGGCTAGCACAGATACGCAGTATTTT. Full variable domain (missing parts from reference TRBV28 and TRBJ2-3): DVKVTQSSRYLVKRTGEKVFLECVQDMDHENMFWYRQDPGLGLRLIYFSYDVKMKEKGDIPEGYSVSREKKERFSLILESASTNQTSMYLCASTEGRGASTDTQYFGPGTRLTVL.

This clonotype was seen a handful of times. The chain uses TRBV12-5 and TRBJ1-6; D gene ambiguous. From germline, CDR1 is LGHNT and CDR2 FRNRAP. Trimming removed 3 bases from V and 6 bases from J, with 9 bases in between. This CDR3 is built from 14 residues. CDR3 DNA: TGTGCTAGTGGTTTTGGGCAGAGTAATTCACCCCTCCACTTT. Translating gives CASGFGQSNSPLHF.

The sample holds a few counts of this clonotype. This chain's CDR3 is CASSASQREDKNIQYF. The CDR3, as DNA: TGTGCCAGCAGCGCTAGCCAGAGGGAAGACAAAAACATTCAGTACTTC. The chain combines TRBV7-9 with TRBJ2-4, with a weak D call TRBD2 (5 bases). V lost 5 bases, J lost 3 bases, and 17 bases lay in between. CDR3 length: 16 amino acids. Germline assignment: CDR1 SEHNR and CDR2 FQNEAQ (reference sequence).

V usage is TRBV11-3 and J usage is TRBJ2-2, with D unclear. The germline V gene encodes CDR1 SGHNT and CDR2 YENEEA. The V end lost 3 bases, the J end lost 0 bases, and 5 bases lay between the germline ends. The CDR3 is made up of 14 amino acids. The CDR3 loop reads CASSFISNTGELFF. The CDR3 region has the DNA TGTGCCAGCAGCTTCATCTCGAACACCGGGGAGCTGTTTTTT.

This chain connects TRBV7-8 to TRBJ2-1, with D possibly called TRBD1 or TRBD2 (5 bases each). The germline V and J ends were trimmed by 2 bases and 0 bases, with 14 bases remaining between them. Germline V gene lookup returns CDR1 SGHVS and CDR2 FQNEAQ. This CDR3 region has 17 residues. CDR3 sequence: CASSLNWGMSSYNEQFF. The CDR3 DNA reads TGTGCCAGCAGCTTAAATTGGGGGATGAGCTCCTACAATGAGCAGTTCTTC.

The CDR3 DNA reads as TGTGCCAGCAGCGCCCCTAGCGGGAGTCGCCTGGATACGCAGTATTTT. As protein: CASSAPSGSRLDTQYF. The rearrangement uses TRBV12-3 or TRBV12-4 and TRBJ2-3, with TRBD2 identical over 10 bases. V lost 6 bases to trimming and J lost 6 bases; unmatched junction nucleotides: 12. The CDR3 has 16 residues.

The table lists this clonotype with a few counts. The gene calls are TRBV28 and TRBJ2-7; possibly TRBD2 for D (6 bases). Trimming pared 4 bases from V and 0 bases from J, leaving 19 bases between. CDR1 MDHEN and CDR2 SYDVKM come from the germline V gene. The CDR3 runs to 17 residues. CDR3 bases: TGTGCCAGCAGTTCCAGGGAAGTGCGCGGGACCTCCTACGAGCAGTACTTC. As protein: CASSSREVRGTSYEQYF.

The chain uses TRBV5-6 and TRBJ2-1; 7 nucleotides align to TRBD2. Germline CDR1 is SGHDT and CDR2 is YYEEEE. The CDR3 covers 17 residues. J gave up 0 bases and V 4 bases, and 10 bases lay outside the gene matches. CDR3 amino acids: CASSQPLAEGSYNEQFF. CDR3 in DNA: TGTGCCAGCAGCCAACCCCTAGCGGAAGGCTCCTACAATGAGCAGTTCTTC.

In this sample, this clonotype turned up many times. The chain has TRBV12-3 or TRBV12-4 and TRBJ2-3, with D perhaps matching TRBD1 (5 bases). The V and J ends lost 5 bases and 6 bases respectively, with 9 bases between them. The CDR3 runs to 12 residues. CDR3 coding DNA: TGTGCCAGCAGTCAGCCAGGGGATACGCAGTATTTT. Protein: CASSQPGDTQYF.

This clonotype was counted ten times or more. The V and J genes are TRBV29-1 and TRBJ2-3; no definite D call. The V end was cut by 4 bases, the J end by 1 base, with 9 bases between. Germline V gene lookup returns CDR1 SQVTM and CDR2 ANQGSEA. This CDR3 comprises 13 residues. The CDR3 region is CSVGGRRTDTQYF. CDR3 sequence (DNA): TGCAGCGTTGGCGGCAGACGCACAGATACGCAGTATTTT.

This chain connects TRBV11-1 to TRBJ2-3; D perhaps matches TRBD2 (6 bases). The germline CDR1 and CDR2 sequences are SGHAT and FQDESV (reference sequence). The ends were cut back, 4 bases at V and 5 bases at J, with 10 bases in the middle. CDR3 length: 13 amino acids. The CDR3 loop reads CASSYRAGDTQYF. CDR3 nucleotides: TGTGCCAGCAGCTACCGAGCGGGAGATACGCAGTATTTT.

This clonotype came up many times. The V call is TRBV20-1, the J call TRBJ1-1, with 7 bases that match TRBD1. The CDR3 loop spans 19 amino acids. Trimming at V came to 3 bases and at J to 0 bases, leaving 19 bases not matched to a gene. Germline V gene data show CDR1 as DFQATT and CDR2 as SNEGSKA (reference sequence). The CDR3 protein is CSASPGRGYAQGLNTEAFF. In DNA, the CDR3 is TGCAGTGCTAGTCCAGGCAGGGGTTACGCACAGGGGTTGAACACTGAAGCTTTCTTT.

V and J are TRBV2 and TRBJ2-2; 9 nucleotides align to TRBD2. The CDR3 totals 16 residues. The germline V gene has CDR1 SNHLY and CDR2 FYNNEI. With V trimmed by 8 bases and J by 4 bases, 11 bases remained unmatched. The CDR3 reads CASEDPAGGLTGELFF. The DNA of the CDR3 is TGTGCCAGCGAAGACCCCGCGGGAGGGCTCACCGGGGAGCTGTTTTTT.